The next 30 T cell receptor beta chains were all read from a single sample in a study of cytomegalovirus exposure and HLA in healthy donors. PCR primers comprised 60 Vbeta and 13 Jbeta primers. Measured with immunoSEQ multiplex PCR; TCRdb has only the in-frame clones, and not every one. The sample has about 150,000 clones; roughly three quarters are singletons. Sequenced sample: PBMCs. Every receptor here comes from a woman aged 45-60 years in good health and CMV-seropositive.

The chain is built from TRBV11-2 and TRBJ2-5; D call uncertain. The V end lost 1 base, the J end lost 5 bases, and 11 bases lay between the germline ends. CDR3 length: 14 amino acids. Germline CDR1 is SGHAT and CDR2 is FQNNGV. DNA for the CDR3: TGTGCCAGCAGCTTAGCGTCGCCCCGGGAGACCCAGTACTTC. Translating it yields CASSLASPRETQYF.

This clone was found a few times. V usage is TRBV7-9 and J usage is TRBJ2-3; TRBD1 matches at 7 bases. V trimming: 1 base; J trimming: 0 bases; junction bases outside the gene matches: 4. The CDR3 has 16 residues. Germline lookup yields CDR1 SEHNR and CDR2 FQNEAQ (reference sequence). Here the CDR3 reads CASSLDAGGSTDTQYF. The CDR3 nucleotides are TGTGCCAGCAGCTTAGATGCAGGGGGAAGCACAGATACGCAGTATTTT. The full variable domain, in which reference TRBV7-9 and TRBJ2-3 provide the parts outside the CDR3, is DTGVSQNPRHKITKRGQNVTFRCDPISEHNRLYWYRQTLGQGPEFLTYFQNEAQLEKSRLLSDRFSAERPKGSFSTLEIQRTEQGDSAMYLCASSLDAGGSTDTQYFGPGTRLTVL.

In DNA form, the CDR3 reads TGTGCCAGCACCTTGACAGGCTCTTATGGCTACACCTTC. Translated, it gives CASTLTGSYGYTF. This chain uses TRBV6-1 with TRBJ1-2, with a tentative D call TRBD1 (6 bases). CDR1 and CDR2 from the germline V gene are MNHNS and SASEGT. This CDR3 spans 13 amino acids. V lost 7 bases and J lost 5, with 14 bases in between.

This clone was counted between two and nine times. J is TRBJ1-5 and V is TRBV30; TRBD1 matches 10 bases. V was pared by 1 base and J by 4 bases, with 7 bases of the junction left unmatched. The CDR3 runs to 16 residues. CDR1 is GTSNPN and CDR2 is SVGIG in the germline V gene (reference sequence). The CDR3 spells CAWSGLGTGANQPQHF. In DNA form, the CDR3 reads TGTGCCTGGAGTGGCCTCGGGACAGGGGCAAATCAGCCCCAGCATTTT.

The chain recombines TRBV4-1 with TRBJ1-6; D not resolved. Germline CDR1 and CDR2: MGHRA and YSYEKL. The germline V and J ends were trimmed by 0 bases and 7 bases, with 16 bases remaining between them. This CDR3 comprises 17 residues. The CDR3, as DNA: TGCGCCAGCAGCCAAGATCATTTGGGAGCTTGGAATTCACCCCTCCACTTT. This gives the protein CASSQDHLGAWNSPLHF.

This chain uses TRBV5-1 with TRBJ2-3; D perhaps matches TRBD2 (5 bases). Germline CDR1 is SGHRS and CDR2 is YFSETQ. The CDR3 consists of 15 residues. V was shortened by 2 bases and J by 4 bases, with 14 bases between the two germline ends. CDR3 sequence: CASSLTTGVADTQYF. The CDR3 nucleotides read TGCGCCAGCAGCTTAACAACCGGGGTAGCAGATACGCAGTATTTT.

The chain employs TRBV5-1 and TRBJ2-1; 9 bases map to TRBD2. The CDR3 covers 17 residues. In germline, CDR1 is SGHRS, CDR2 YFSETQ. Trimming removed 4 bases from V and 5 bases from J; junction bases left unmatched: 13. CDR3 residues: CASSAGGGLAQNNEQFF. CDR3 in DNA: TGCGCCAGCAGCGCGGGAGGGGGACTAGCTCAAAACAATGAGCAGTTCTTC.

The chain is built from TRBV19 and TRBJ1-2; 10 bases are a match to TRBD1. Germline V CDR1 and CDR2: LNHDA, SQIVND (reference sequence). V was pared by 4 bases and J by 7 bases, with 6 bases of the junction left unmatched. The CDR3 totals 14 residues. CDR3 nucleotide sequence: TGTGCCAGTAGTACCAGGGACAGGGGAGGTGGCTACACCTTC. This gives the protein CASSTRDRGGGYTF.

This clone has just a few counts. Other DNA sequences from this sample encode an identical CDR3 as well. This chain joins TRBV6-5 and TRBJ1-2, with 8 bases lining up with TRBD1. The J segment lost 4 bases and the V segment lost 6 bases, leaving 4 bases of the junction unmatched. CDR1 is MNHEY, CDR2 SVGAGI, per germline. This CDR3 is 13 amino acids long. This CDR3 is CASSPGGVYGYTF. The CDR3 nucleotides are TGTGCCAGCAGCCCAGGGGGCGTCTATGGCTACACCTTC.

The V call is TRBV6-1, the J call TRBJ1-5, with unresolved D. From germline, CDR1 is MNHNS and CDR2 SASEGT. This CDR3 is built from 15 residues. V lost 4 bases and J 5 bases, leaving 15 bases between the germline ends. CDR3 nucleotides: TGTGCCAGCAGTGTACGGGCCAGCGGTGATCAGCCCCAGCATTTT. It encodes CASSVRASGDQPQHF.

The V call is TRBV18, the J call TRBJ2-3; unclear D gene. With 2 bases removed from V and 4 bases from J, the gap between germline ends came to 13 bases. This CDR3 comprises 15 residues. The germline V gene encodes CDR1 KGHSH and CDR2 LQKENI. The CDR3 DNA reads as TGTGCCAGCTCACCAGGCAGAATGTTGGCAGATACGCAGTATTTT. Protein product: CASSPGRMLADTQYF. The complete variable domain, with remaining parts taken from reference TRBV18 and TRBJ2-3, reads NAGVMQNPRHLVRRRGQEARLRCSPMKGHSHVYWYRQLPEEGLKFMVYLQKENIIDESGMPKERFSAEFPKEGPSILRIQQVVRGDSAAYFCASSPGRMLADTQYFGPGTRLTVL.

The genes are TRBV9 and TRBJ2-3; D possibly corresponds to TRBD2 (6 bases). Looked up from germline, CDR1 is SGDLS and CDR2 is YYNGEE. Deletions cut 0 bases from V and 0 bases from J, with 11 bases between. CDR3 length equals 16 residues. The CDR3 reads CASSVGGAYSTDTQYF. The CDR3 DNA sequence: TGTGCCAGCAGCGTAGGCGGGGCCTACAGCACAGATACGCAGTATTTT.

Only one count was recorded for this clone. The rearrangement links TRBV6-5 to TRBJ1-2; 7 positions agree with TRBD1. Germline lookup yields CDR1 MNHEY and CDR2 SVGAGI. The CDR3 consists of 13 residues. V trimming: 5 bases; J trimming: 7 bases; junction bases outside the gene matches: 7. CDR3 sequence: CASSRQGLGGYTF. CDR3 bases: TGTGCCAGCAGTCGACAGGGTTTAGGTGGCTACACCTTC.

The gene calls are TRBV4-1 and TRBJ1-5; no reliable D call. The length of the CDR3 is 13 residues. V was clipped by 0 bases and J by 6 bases, with 6 bases between them. CDR1 MGHRA and CDR2 YSYEKL come from the germline V gene. CDR3 DNA: TGCGCCAGCAGCCAAGATCGGGGTCAGCCCCAGCATTTT. This codes for CASSQDRGQPQHF.

This chain joins TRBV6-6 and TRBJ2-3, with a tentative D call TRBD2 (5 bases). V dropped 5 bases and J dropped 0 bases, with 9 bases sitting between them. Germline V gene data show CDR1 as MNHNY and CDR2 as SVGAGI (reference sequence). The CDR3 contains 14 residues. The CDR3 DNA sequence: TGTGCCAGCAGTCTAGCAGCTAGCACAGATACGCAGTATTTT. Protein sequence: CASSLAASTDTQYF.

The gene calls are TRBV4-1 and TRBJ2-1, with a weak D call TRBD2 (6 bases). The CDR3 sequence is 11 residues long. From germline, CDR1 is MGHRA and CDR2 YSYEKL. Trimming left V 5 bases short and J 9 bases short, with 8 bases between. The CDR3 sequence is CASSKGLEQFF. The CDR3, as DNA: TGCGCCAGCAGCAAGGGACTTGAGCAGTTCTTC.

This chain links TRBV4-1 with TRBJ1-2; D remains unclear. The CDR3 consists of 16 residues. V lost 1 base, J lost 11 bases, and 23 bases lay in between. Germline V CDR1 and CDR2: MGHRA, YSYEKL. CDR3 nucleotide sequence: TGCGCCAGCAGCCAAGCCTCCCAGACACAGTCTATGAAGTACACCTTC. This gives the protein CASSQASQTQSMKYTF.

This chain uses TRBV7-9 with TRBJ2-2; 8 nucleotides align to TRBD1. This CDR3 has 17 amino acids. V was clipped by 3 bases and J by 1 base; unmatched bases: 7. The V gene's germline CDR1 is SEHNR and CDR2 FQNEAQ (reference sequence). CDR3 nucleotides: TGTGCCAGCAGCTTGGGGGCCGGGACAGGGAACACCGGGGAGCTGTTTTTT. The encoded protein is CASSLGAGTGNTGELFF.

This rearrangement joins TRBV27 to TRBJ2-7; weak D call: TRBD1 (6 bases). The CDR3 runs 13 residues. The V end lost 4 bases, the J end lost 2 bases, and 9 bases lay between the germline ends. The germline CDR1 and CDR2 sequences are MNHEY and SMNVEV (reference sequence). CDR3 sequence: CASSYREPYEQYF. The CDR3 nucleotides are TGTGCCAGCAGTTACAGGGAGCCCTACGAGCAGTACTTC.

This clone was counted only a few times. This chain's CDR3 is CASSDRAGGGTDTQYF. CDR3 in DNA: TGTGCCAGCAGTGACCGAGCGGGGGGGGGCACAGATACGCAGTATTTT. The chain uses TRBV6-4 and TRBJ2-3, with TRBD2 matching over 10 bases. Germline CDR1 is MRHNA and CDR2 is SNTAGT. The CDR3 contains 16 residues. With V trimmed by 2 bases and J by 1 base, 3 bases remained unmatched.

This sequence joins TRBV7-3 and TRBJ1-4; perhaps TRBD1 as D (6 bases). This CDR3 is 12 amino acids long. The V gene lost 5 bases and the J gene lost 8 bases, with 9 bases spanning the gap. CDR1 is SGHTA, CDR2 FQGTGA, per germline. The CDR3 DNA sequence: TGTGCCAGCAGCCAAGGGGGAGAAAAACTGTTTTTT. This encodes CASSQGGEKLFF. Supplemented by reference TRBV7-3 and TRBJ1-4, the full variable domain reads GAGVSQTPSNKVTEKGKYVELRCDPISGHTALYWYRQSLGQGPEFLIYFQGTGAADDSGLPNDRFFAVRPEGSVSTLKIQRTERGDSAVYLCASSQGGEKLFFGSGTQLSVL.

The chain links TRBV19 to TRBJ2-5, with 7 bases lining up with TRBD1. This CDR3 region has 13 residues. Trimming took 3 bases from V and 9 from J; bases not matched to a gene: 7. From germline, CDR1 is LNHDA and CDR2 SQIVND (reference sequence). The CDR3 spells CASSMDGTGAQYF. The DNA for the CDR3 is TGTGCCAGTAGTATGGACGGAACAGGGGCCCAGTACTTC.

The rearrangement uses TRBV6-6 and TRBJ2-2; 8 bases are a match to TRBD1. CDR3 length equals 16 residues. Trimming removed 1 base from V and 7 bases from J; junction bases left unmatched: 8. From germline, CDR1 is MNHNY and CDR2 SVGAGI (reference sequence). CDR3 region: CASSYLGQEGNGELFF. The CDR3 DNA is TGTGCCAGCAGTTACTTGGGACAGGAAGGGAACGGGGAGCTGTTTTTT.

By its share, this clone is medium-sized. The V gene is TRBV5-1, the J gene TRBJ2-7, with TRBD1 matching 9 bases. Trimming cost V 4 bases and J 4 bases; bases outside gene matches: 12. The CDR3 runs 16 residues. Germline V gene data show CDR1 as SGHRS and CDR2 as YFSETQ. CDR3 nucleotide sequence: TGCGCCAGCAGCCCGTTCCCGGGACAGGGCCTATACGAGCAGTACTTC. Its translation is CASSPFPGQGLYEQYF.

DNA of the CDR3: TGTGCCAGCAGCCCCTCGACAGGTCAGGGGACCTACGAGCAGTACTTC. Its protein product is CASSPSTGQGTYEQYF. The chain carries TRBV9 and TRBJ2-7; D is possibly TRBD1 (6 bases). The length of the CDR3 is 16 residues. V dropped 4 bases and J dropped 2 bases, with 19 bases sitting between them. The V gene's germline CDR1 is SGDLS and CDR2 YYNGEE.

V is TRBV6-5 and J is TRBJ1-5; D may be TRBD1 (6 bases). The CDR3 is 15 residues long. Germline CDR1 and CDR2: MNHEY and SVGAGI. Trimming shortened V by 7 bases and J by 0 bases, and 13 bases separated the two germline ends. The CDR3 nucleotides read TGTGCCAGCACCCCGGACAGATATAGCAATCAGCCCCAGCATTTT. It encodes CASTPDRYSNQPQHF.

The V gene is TRBV4-2, the J gene TRBJ2-5; D call uncertain. Germline CDR1 LGHNA, CDR2 YNFKEQ. CDR3 size: 12 residues. The V end was cut by 0 bases, the J end by 4 bases, with 3 bases between. This CDR3 is CASSQDRETQYF. The CDR3 DNA is TGTGCCAGCAGCCAAGACAGAGAGACCCAGTACTTC.

The rearrangement joins TRBV5-6 to TRBJ1-4, with TRBD1 matching 7 bases. This CDR3 is built from 15 residues. The ends lost 3 bases at V and 0 bases at J; junction bases unmatched: 2. Germline loops: CDR1 SGHDT, CDR2 YYEEEE. The chain's CDR3 is CASSWGQPTNEKLFF. CDR3 bases: TGTGCCAGCAGCTGGGGACAGCCAACTAATGAAAAACTGTTTTTT.

This clone was detected only once. The chain is built from TRBV5-1 and TRBJ2-3; the D gene is possibly TRBD1 (6 bases). Germline values: CDR1 SGHRS, CDR2 YFSETQ. The CDR3 is 15 amino acids. Trimming removed 5 bases at V and 4 bases at J, with 17 bases between. The DNA for the CDR3 is TGCGCCAGCAGGGCGACAGGACGCGGGTCAGATACGCAGTATTTT. Its protein product is CASRATGRGSDTQYF.

The CDR3 DNA follows: TGCGCCAGCAGCCGCCTCAGGGGCGGAAAACTGTTTTTT. It translates to CASSRLRGGKLFF. J is TRBJ1-4 and V is TRBV4-1; D is possibly TRBD1 (6 bases). V was shortened by 4 bases and J by 10 bases, with 13 bases between the two germline ends. The CDR3 consists of 13 residues. Germline V gives CDR1 MGHRA, CDR2 YSYEKL.